In its sample, the clone carrying this T cell receptor (beta chain) was seen once. This CDR3 spans 17 amino acids. Per germline, CDR1 MDHEN and CDR2 SYDVKM. Trimming shortened V by 5 bases and J by 3 bases, and 20 bases separated the two germline ends. Only in-frame clones appear in the TCRdb table, and some are missing; sequencing was by immunoSEQ multiplex PCR. Counted here are tens of thousands of clones, 65% to 85% occurring once; the ten biggest clones make up 20% to 30%. This sample is part of a study of T cell responses to AZD1222 COVID-19 vaccine. The rearrangement uses TRBV28 and TRBJ2-4, with a weak D call TRBD2 (6 bases). The input for sequencing was peripheral blood, taken on day 0 of AZD1222 vaccination. The sequence derives from an adult in good health. CDR3 residues: CASSPPPRDGDKNIQYF. CDR3 nucleotides: TGTGCCAGCAGTCCCCCCCCGCGGGACGGGGACAAAAACATTCAGTACTTC.